Below are 10 T cell receptor beta chains sequenced from a single sample in a study of CD8 T cells in Susac syndrome. An amount of RNA that ranged from 0.5 to 1 ug was reverse transcribed with random hexamers. TCRdb re-analysed the immunoSEQ multiplex PCR reads in MiXCR, keeping a single row per CDR3 protein. Of approximately 180,000 distinct CDR3 sequences listed, approximately 95% are singletons. The sequenced material came from CD4+ T cells from PBMCs. The receptors come from a human donor with multiple sclerosis.

V usage is TRBV24-1 and J usage is TRBJ1-1; D is possibly TRBD1 (6 bases). V was pared by 7 bases and J by 3 bases, with 11 bases between. Germline values: CDR1 KGHDR, CDR2 SFDVKD. The CDR3 consists of 13 residues. CDR3 in amino acids: CATRKEGDTEAFF. CDR3 sequence (DNA): TGTGCCACCAGAAAGGAGGGGGACACTGAAGCTTTCTTT.

This clonotype was picked up one time. This chain connects TRBV9 to TRBJ1-3; no clear D. Per the germline V gene, CDR1 is SGDLS and CDR2 is YYNGEE. V was clipped by 3 bases and J by 0 bases, with 13 bases between them. The CDR3 extends over 16 amino acids. The CDR3 region has the DNA TGTGCCAGCAGCGCGCTGGTATGGGGCTCTGGAAACACCATATATTTT. This gives the protein CASSALVWGSGNTIYF.

The chain has TRBV2 and TRBJ1-2; 10 bases line up with TRBD1. The CDR3 has 15 amino acids. Unmatched junction bases numbered 4, after V lost 6 bases and J lost 0 bases. Per germline, CDR1 SNHLY and CDR2 FYNNEI. The CDR3: CASRRDRGTNYGYTF. DNA of the CDR3: TGTGCCAGCAGGAGGGACAGGGGCACTAACTATGGCTACACCTTC.

The chain has TRBV20-1 and TRBJ2-3; D gene unclear. Trimming shortened V by 6 bases and J by 8 bases, and 21 bases separated the two germline ends. Germline V gene lookup returns CDR1 DFQATT and CDR2 SNEGSKA (reference sequence). This CDR3 has 14 residues. CDR3 bases: TGCAGTGCAGTTCGACTTAGACGCCGGTCTACGCAGTATTTT. Translation gives CSAVRLRRRSTQYF.

The V and J genes are TRBV7-2 and TRBJ2-7; possible D gene TRBD1, 5 bases. Germline values: CDR1 SGHTA, CDR2 FQGNSA. The length of the CDR3 is 15 residues. The germline V and J ends were trimmed by 2 bases and 0 bases, with 11 bases remaining between them. This CDR3 reads CASSLTQGYSYEQYF. The CDR3 DNA reads as TGTGCCAGCAGCTTAACCCAGGGTTACTCCTACGAGCAGTACTTC.

The rearrangement links TRBV5-1 to TRBJ2-3; D ambiguous. This CDR3 spans 14 amino acids. The V end was cut by 6 bases, the J end by 2 bases, with 13 bases between. Germline assignment: CDR1 SGHRS and CDR2 YFSETQ. Written as DNA, the CDR3 is TGCGCCAGCACAGTGGTTCCGCCCACAGATACGCAGTATTTT. The encoded protein is CASTVVPPTDTQYF.

The genes are TRBV24-1 and TRBJ2-3; D gene uncertain. V lost 0 bases and J lost 5, with 8 bases in between. CDR1 is KGHDR and CDR2 is SFDVKD in the germline V gene. The CDR3 has 14 residues. Here the CDR3 reads CATSDLQGIDTQYF. The CDR3 nucleotides read TGTGCCACCAGTGATTTGCAAGGGATAGATACGCAGTATTTT.

The chain carries TRBV2 and TRBJ2-5; 7 nucleotides line up with TRBD2. Per germline, CDR1 SNHLY and CDR2 FYNNEI. The V and J ends lost 6 bases and 3 bases, in that order; junction bases with no gene match: 7. CDR3 length: 14 residues. CDR3 loop: CASSGGIGEETQYF. The CDR3 DNA reads as TGTGCCAGCAGCGGGGGGATCGGGGAAGAGACCCAGTACTTC. Full variable domain (rest looked up from reference TRBV2 and TRBJ2-5): EPEVTQTPSHQVTQMGQEVILRCVPISNHLYFYWYRQILGQKVEFLVSFYNNEISEKSEIFDDQFSVERPDGSNFTLKIRSTKLEDSAMYFCASSGGIGEETQYFGPGTRLLVL.

The rearrangement joins TRBV24-1 to TRBJ1-1, with D unclear. Per the germline V gene, CDR1 is KGHDR and CDR2 is SFDVKD. This CDR3 has 14 amino acids. The V end was cut by 4 bases, the J end by 5 bases, with 13 bases between. The CDR3, as DNA: TGTGCCACCAGTGAAGGACCCGTGGGGACTGAAGCTTTCTTT. Protein: CATSEGPVGTEAFF.

The chain combines TRBV30 with TRBJ2-1, with 10 bases matching TRBD2. From germline, CDR1 is GTSNPN and CDR2 SVGIG (reference sequence). The CDR3 is 14 amino acids. Trimming cost V 0 bases and J 10 bases; bases outside gene matches: 6. DNA of the CDR3: TGTGCCTGGAGTGTAGCGGGGGGGCCAGGAGAGCAGTTCTTC. Translating it yields CAWSVAGGPGEQFF.